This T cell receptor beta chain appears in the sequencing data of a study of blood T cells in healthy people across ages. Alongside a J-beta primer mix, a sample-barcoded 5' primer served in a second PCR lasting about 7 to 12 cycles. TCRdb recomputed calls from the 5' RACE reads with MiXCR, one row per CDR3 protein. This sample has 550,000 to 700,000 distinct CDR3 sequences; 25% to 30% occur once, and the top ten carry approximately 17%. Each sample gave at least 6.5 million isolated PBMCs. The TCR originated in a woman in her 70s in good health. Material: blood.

Here the CDR3 DNA reads TGCGCCAGCAGTCAGGACAGGGTCTATGGCTACACCTTC. It yields the protein CASSQDRVYGYTF. The rearrangement uses TRBV5-1 and TRBJ1-2; the match to TRBD1 covers 8 bases. The V gene's germline CDR1 is SGHRS and CDR2 YFSETQ. CDR3 length equals 13 residues. V shed 5 bases, J shed 4 bases, and the junction held 4 bases outside the gene matches.